This TCR beta chain is from a study of blood T cell repertoires in COVID-19 (dated by TCRdb to 2020 to 2021). Some background on the complete study: Samples from collaborators originated in the United States, Italy and Spain and spanned both the acute and convalescent phases of COVID-19. The material from the prospective study consisted of cDNA or gDNA derived from T cells, B-cell-depleted T cells, or PBMCs. The samples were drawn from the first 160 participants of the ongoing ImmuneRACE study and from over 950 subjects provided by 6 global collaborators. The dataset comprised deeply sampled blood TCRbeta repertoires from subjects exposed to, actively infected with, or recovered from COVID-19. Nearly every sample came with metadata listing a de-identified subject ID, COVID-19 status, age in years and sex. The repertoires were released in a freely available public database intended as a resource for research on the immune response to SARS-CoV-2. Where available, HLA class I and class II types were obtained from metadata supplied by the sample provider rather than from assay-based typing. Results and caveats for the whole study, not just this receptor: Clinical and demographic metadata were provided uncurated, with the amount varying by source and participant.

This clone was detected once. Its recognized antigen is unknown. The record has no base qualities; no much larger clone is one base away. Enrolling through a virtual design, the prospective study's participants ranged in age from about 18 to 89 years and lived across about two dozen United States geographic areas. To assign participants to cohorts, the prospective study relied on clinical history that participants themselves reported in a screening survey and a study questionnaire. Exposed participants had been in contact, within 2 weeks of entering the study, with a person who had a PCR-confirmed or clinician-diagnosed case of COVID-19. Mobile phlebotomists in the prospective study collected whole blood, serum and a nasopharyngeal or oropharyngeal swab from every participant. Prospective study participants could optionally give additional blood draws and questionnaires over a roughly two-month period. Blood samples from the prospective study were shipped frozen or at room temperature prior to DNA extraction.

TCRbeta CDR3 regions were amplified from genomic DNA by means of the immunoSEQ Assay, a bias-controlled multiplex PCR. On the authors' methods: Within the assay, amplification of reference gene primers was used to estimate how many nucleated cells each sample contained. Sequence reads were collapsed and filtered to measure the absolute abundance of every unique TCRbeta CDR3 rearrangement. Productive Simpson clonality was computed per sample as the square root of Simpson's diversity index over productive rearrangements. TCRdb limited this immuneACCESS table to in-frame rearrangements with V and J called. A share of clones is missing; checked studies link under half to unresolved V genes, and the rest is unexplained. V, J and clone size were drawn from that table, and D and trimming were deduced from the DNA. The sample profile shows some 300,000 clones; more than 85% of them were found once. The ten largest clones capture about 4% of the sample.

The receptor comes from a woman aged 25 to 39 who had been exposed to COVID-19. The sample taken for sequencing was PBMCs or T cells enriched from blood (not recorded which).

The DNA reads as follows: TGTGCCAGTAGTAAACTAACCGGGACAGGGGCATCCTACGAGCAGTACTTC. It specifies CASSKLTGTGASYEQYF. In this chain, TRBV19 is recombined with TRBJ2-7; TRBD1 fits 10 bases in the junction. The CDR3 covers 17 residues, taking in both the cysteine and the phenylalanine. Only CDR3 DNA is held: 51 bases, read in frame from base 1. Here V drops 4 bases and J drops 1 base, and the junction holds 10 bases not matched to any gene. CDR1 and CDR2 were assigned from the germline V gene (reference sequence) as LNHDA and SQIVND.